This T cell receptor (beta chain) stems from a study of CXCR3-negative and CXCR3-positive naive CD8 T cells. The CDR3 has 18 residues. Germline V gene data show CDR1 as DFQATT and CDR2 as SNEGSKA (reference sequence). To note about this clonotype: The antigen remains undetermined.

It was by 5' RACE with UMI labels that the TRB cDNA libraries were prepared. TCRdb processed the 5' RACE reads again and assigns one entry to each CDR3 protein, with no DNA. The sample table sets out 70,000 to 95,000 distinct CDR3 sequences. Findings and caveats of the study: Both of the naive subsets showed about the same high diversity, but memory CD8+ cells had much less. The study found that naive CXCR3-negative and CXCR3-positive cells shared TRBV-TRBJ usage, while memory cells differed.

The receptor was derived from a human donor in good health. Some clones in this sample may be carry-over from other donors' samples. Sequencing used naive CXCR3- CD8+ T cells from blood. This sample's subset: CD45RO-CCR7+CD27+CD95- naive CD8+ T cells lacking CXCR3 (TNR3-). The chain has TRBV20-1 and TRBJ2-4; the TCRdb call, TRBD1, lacks DNA for checking. The CDR3 loop is CSARDLHGQSGAKNIQYF.